Listed here are 25 T cell receptor beta chains from one sample, sequenced in a study of blood T cells in healthy people across ages. It was with a sample-barcoded 5' primer and a J-beta primer mix that a second PCR of roughly 6 to 12 cycles was run. One entry per CDR3 protein results from TCRdb running MiXCR on the 5' RACE reads. This sample has some 800,000 distinct CDR3 sequences, with roughly 44% found just once. The sample comprised blood. All receptors come from a man in his 60s in good health.

As regards this clonotype: Relative to the germline gene, one junction end is altered; a read error may explain this. The V gene is TRBV6-5, the J gene TRBJ1-1, with 7 bases aligning to TRBD1. Germline V gene sequence: CDR1 MNHEY, CDR2 SVGAGI. This CDR3 spans 14 amino acids. The CDR3 coding sequence is TGTGCCAGCAATAACAGGGGCCCGAACACTAAAGCTTTCTTT. Protein sequence: CASNNRGPNTKAFF.

The chain carries TRBV7-2 and TRBJ2-5; TRBD2 might be the D (7 bases). Germline values: CDR1 SGHTA, CDR2 FQGNSA. V was trimmed by 7 bases and J by 2 bases, leaving 14 bases between them. The CDR3 has 14 residues. CDR3 coding DNA: TGTGCCAGCAACCCGGGGGGCATTCAAGAGACCCAGTACTTC. Protein sequence: CASNPGGIQETQYF. Looking up the rest from reference TRBV7-2 and TRBJ2-5 gives the full variable domain: GAGVSQSPSNKVTEKGKDVELRCDPISGHTALYWYRQSLGQGLEFLIYFQGNSAPDKSGLPSDRFSAERTGGSVSTLTIQRTQQEDSAVYLCASNPGGIQETQYFGPGTRLLVL.

This clonotype occurred a few times. The chain links TRBV5-5 to TRBJ2-4; a possible D gene is TRBD2 (5 bases). The CDR3 runs 13 residues. Trimming removed 2 bases from V and 5 bases from J, with 8 bases in between. Germline V lookup: CDR1 SGHKS, CDR2 YYEKEE (reference sequence). The CDR3 DNA is TGTGCCAGCAGCTTAGGGAGACAAAACATTCAGTACTTC. Translating it yields CASSLGRQNIQYF.

This sequence joins TRBV7-2 and TRBJ1-4; D gene uncertain. The CDR3 is 12 residues long. The ends were cut back, 4 bases at V and 5 bases at J, with 5 bases in the middle. Germline CDR1 reads SGHTA; CDR2 reads FQGNSA. The CDR3 spells CASSSPNEKLFF. The CDR3 DNA reads TGTGCCAGCAGCTCCCCAAATGAAAAACTGTTTTTT.

The chain uses TRBV20-1 and TRBJ1-2; possible D gene TRBD1, 5 bases. CDR1 and CDR2 from the germline V gene are DFQATT and SNEGSKA (reference sequence). Trimming cost V 5 bases and J 8 bases, with 21 bases left between them. This CDR3 region has 14 residues. For the CDR3, the DNA is TGCAGTGCTGTCCGGGACCGGCTGAGGGACGGCTACACCTTC. The encoded protein is CSAVRDRLRDGYTF.

The V call is TRBV20-1, the J call TRBJ1-2; 8 nucleotides align to TRBD1. Losses at the gene ends were 0 bases for V and 6 bases for J; bases not matched to a gene: 9. The length of the CDR3 is 15 residues. Germline CDR1 is DFQATT and CDR2 is SNEGSKA (reference sequence). CDR3 DNA sequence: TGCAGTGCTAGAGATCTGCAGGGGGCAAGTAATGGCTACACCTTC. Translation: CSARDLQGASNGYTF.

This clonotype was detected only a few times. This rearrangement joins TRBV7-9 to TRBJ2-6; 9 nucleotides line up with TRBD1. The ends lost 5 bases at V and 0 bases at J; junction bases unmatched: 5. CDR3 length: 17 residues. Germline-derived CDR1 and CDR2 are SEHNR and FQNEAQ (reference sequence). The CDR3 sequence: CASSPGTGTSGANVLTF. The DNA of the CDR3 is TGTGCCAGCAGCCCCGGGACAGGGACCTCTGGGGCCAACGTCCTGACTTTC.

This clonotype came up a few times. The DNA for the CDR3 is TGCGCCAGCAGCCAGAGGCCCAAAAACATTCAGTACTTC. Translating it yields CASSQRPKNIQYF. The gene calls are TRBV4-3 and TRBJ2-4; no clear D gene. Germline CDR1 reads LGHNA; CDR2 reads YSLEER. Trimming shortened V by 3 bases and J by 2 bases, and 5 bases separated the two germline ends. The CDR3 loop spans 13 amino acids.

To note about this clonotype: The germline gene is not matched at one end of the junction; a read error may be the cause. The rearrangement joins TRBV5-1 to TRBJ1-2, with a tentative D call TRBD1 (5 bases). Germline assignment: CDR1 SGHRS and CDR2 YFSETQ. The CDR3 loop spans 16 amino acids. CDR3 loop: CASSLQGGGRVYGHTF. CDR3 in DNA: TGCGCCAGCAGCTTGCAGGGCGGGGGTCGGGTCTATGGCCACACCTTC.

The genes are TRBV11-3 and TRBJ2-1; 12 bases line up with TRBD2. Unmatched junction bases numbered 17, after V lost 5 bases and J lost 9 bases. The CDR3 consists of 18 residues. Per the germline V gene, CDR1 is SGHNT and CDR2 is YENEEA. The CDR3 protein is CASSRRAQASGGAAEQFF. In nucleotides, the CDR3 is TGTGCCAGCAGCCGACGTGCTCAGGCTAGCGGGGGGGCCGCTGAGCAGTTCTTC.

This clonotype was seen a few times. This sequence joins TRBV7-2 and TRBJ2-5, with D uncertain. The last part of the DNA fits TRBJ2-7 better; the J call may be wrong. The CDR3 loop spans 14 amino acids. Germline V lookup: CDR1 SGHTA, CDR2 FQGNSA. CDR3 nucleotide sequence: TGTGCCAGCAGCCCACATGTCGGAATGTACGAGCAGTACTTC. It encodes CASSPHVGMYEQYF.

The chain employs TRBV5-5 and TRBJ2-1, with 9 bases lining up with TRBD2. This CDR3 is 16 amino acids long. After removal of 6 bases from V and 0 bases from J, the junction contained 7 bases not matched to a gene. Germline values: CDR1 SGHKS, CDR2 YYEKEE (reference sequence). CDR3 in DNA: TGTGCCAGCACCGTACCGACTAGCGGCTCCTACAATGAGCAGTTCTTC. It specifies CASTVPTSGSYNEQFF.

In its sample, this clonotype was seen a few times. The rearrangement uses TRBV2 and TRBJ1-2, with a tentative D call TRBD1 (5 bases). The CDR3 is 16 residues long. CDR1 and CDR2 from the germline V gene are SNHLY and FYNNEI. V shed 8 bases and J shed 0 bases, with 19 bases lying between them. CDR3 amino acids: CASQGIQGRTNYGYTF. The CDR3 DNA follows: TGTGCCAGCCAAGGGATCCAGGGACGGACTAACTATGGCTACACCTTC.

J is TRBJ1-3 and V is TRBV6-2 or TRBV6-3, with D possibly being TRBD1 (5 bases). From germline, CDR1 is MNHEY and CDR2 SVGEGT. This CDR3 region has 13 residues. The V end was cut by 5 bases, the J end by 6 bases, with 11 bases between. The CDR3 region has the DNA TGTGCCAGCAGTCGGGACCGCGTAAACACCATATATTTT. Residues: CASSRDRVNTIYF.

The chain links TRBV12-3 or TRBV12-4 to TRBJ2-7; D gene unclear. The CDR3 loop spans 12 amino acids. Trimming removed 6 bases from V and 2 bases from J, with 8 bases in between. Here the CDR3 reads CASSPQAYEQYF. The DNA for the CDR3 is TGTGCCAGCAGCCCTCAAGCCTACGAGCAGTACTTC.

This clonotype was seen a single time. This chain joins TRBV6-5 and TRBJ2-3; no firm D call. Per the germline V gene, CDR1 is MNHEY and CDR2 is SVGAGI. V shed 0 bases and J shed 10 bases, with 20 bases lying between them. The CDR3 consists of 16 residues. This CDR3 reads CASSYSKDPSVTPQYF. DNA of the CDR3: TGTGCCAGCAGTTACTCGAAGGACCCGTCCGTCACTCCGCAGTATTTT.

This clonotype came up a few times. The chain couples TRBV25-1 to TRBJ2-3, with D unclear. Germline V lookup: CDR1 MGHDK, CDR2 SYGVNS. The CDR3 is 16 amino acids. Trimming took off 2 bases at V and 0 bases at J, with 12 bases between the two ends. CDR3 in DNA: TGTGCCAGCAGTGAACTGACGCTCACTAGCACAGATACGCAGTATTTT. This translates into CASSELTLTSTDTQYF.

The V gene is TRBV4-3, the J gene TRBJ2-7; D perhaps matches TRBD2 (6 bases). Germline lookup yields CDR1 LGHNA and CDR2 YSLEER. V was clipped by 0 bases and J by 1 base, with 16 bases between them. CDR3 length: 17 residues. The CDR3 is CASSQDRAGRLSYEQYF. For the CDR3, the DNA is TGCGCCAGCAGCCAAGATAGGGCAGGGAGGCTTTCCTACGAGCAGTACTTC.

The V gene is TRBV11-2, the J gene TRBJ2-3; D assignment may be TRBD1 or TRBD2 (5 bases each). This CDR3 contains 14 residues. The germline CDR1 and CDR2 sequences are SGHAT and FQNNGV. Trimming removed 4 bases at V and 0 bases at J, with 8 bases between. As DNA, the CDR3 is TGTGCCAGCAGCTACTGGGACAGCACAGATACGCAGTATTTT. Its translation: CASSYWDSTDTQYF.

The gene calls are TRBV6-1 and TRBJ2-1; TRBD1 might be the D (7 bases). Gene TRBJ2-7 matches the end of the DNA better, so the J call may be wrong. Per the germline V gene, CDR1 is MNHNS and CDR2 is SASEGT. The CDR3 extends over 16 amino acids. CDR3: CASSEGGRGSYNEQYF. DNA of the CDR3: TGTGCCAGCAGTGAGGGGGGCAGGGGGTCCTACAATGAGCAGTACTTC.

The V call is TRBV11-2, the J call TRBJ1-1; D call uncertain. Germline CDR1 SGHAT, CDR2 FQNNGV. This CDR3 is built from 12 residues. The germline V and J ends were trimmed by 0 bases and 6 bases, with 5 bases remaining between them. This CDR3 reads CASSLDQSEAFF. The CDR3 DNA follows: TGTGCCAGCAGCTTAGATCAGTCTGAAGCTTTCTTT.

This clonotype turned up a few times. The rearrangement joins TRBV20-1 to TRBJ2-1, with 10 positions matching TRBD1. Per germline, CDR1 DFQATT and CDR2 SNEGSKA (reference sequence). After removal of 6 bases from V and 7 bases from J, the junction contained 9 bases not matched to a gene. The CDR3 loop spans 14 amino acids. The CDR3 bases are TGCAGTGCCAGACAGGGGGCTATTTGGAATGAGCAGTTCTTC. This encodes CSARQGAIWNEQFF.

Turning to this clonotype: This may stem from a read error, because a much larger clone lies one nucleotide away. This rearrangement joins TRBV11-3 to TRBJ2-5; D remains ambiguous. Trimming removed 0 bases at V and 10 bases at J, with 6 bases between. Germline V CDR1 and CDR2: SGHNT, YENEEA. The CDR3 runs 11 residues. CDR3 residues: CASSLEGNQYF. The CDR3 DNA reads TGTGCCAGCAGCTTAGAAGGGAACCAGTACTTC.

This clonotype was seen more than once but under ten times. CDR3 in amino acids: CSPRGGRETQYF. CDR3 DNA: TGCAGTCCACGGGGGGGCAGAGAGACCCAGTACTTC. V and J are TRBV20-1 and TRBJ2-5; 8 bases are shared with TRBD2. Germline-derived CDR1 and CDR2 are DFQATT and SNEGSKA (reference sequence). The CDR3 is 12 amino acids. The V and J ends lost 8 bases and 4 bases, in that order; junction bases with no gene match: 6.

The chain carries TRBV4-3 and TRBJ1-6; a possible D gene is TRBD1 (6 bases). Per the germline V gene, CDR1 is LGHNA and CDR2 is YSLEER. The CDR3 is 16 residues long. V gave up 4 bases and J gave up 8 bases, with 18 bases separating them. In nucleotides, the CDR3 is TGCGCCAGCAGCCTTCGGCTGGGGGCTCTCGATTCACCCCTCCACTTT. It specifies CASSLRLGALDSPLHF.